The entry below gives a single TCR beta chain sequence along with its context. Its target is unknown. The CDR3 runs 15 residues. Germline trimming cut 4 bases from V and 2 bases from J; bases unmatched to any gene: 3. In germline, CDR1 is KGHDR, CDR2 SFDVKD. Together with a sample-barcoded 5' primer, a J-beta primer mix was included in a second PCR lasting roughly 6 to 12 cycles. TCRdb fed the 5' RACE reads into MiXCR, producing one record per CDR3 protein. The repertoire has more than 800,000 distinct CDR3 sequences, more than 25% of them found once; the top ten carry around a sixth. Donors gave around 10 milliliters of peripheral blood apiece. The data originate from a study of blood T cells in healthy people across ages. Study results and limitations: Roughly linear age-related decline in beta diversity appeared, significant by age around 40. The study found more naive CD4+ cells and higher diversity in long-lived than aged donors. Diversity figures based on one million T cells were deemed too low.

The TCR was taken from a woman older than 75 in good health. The chain combines TRBV24-1 with TRBJ2-3; TRBD2 matches at 9 bases. Sequencing was carried out using blood. This chain's CDR3 is CATSEKRGATDTQYF. In DNA, the CDR3 is TGTGCCACCAGTGAGAAGCGGGGGGCCACAGATACGCAGTATTTT.